Listed below are T cell receptor beta chains from one sample, sequenced in a study of blood T cell repertoires in COVID-19. TCRdb's table, derived via immunoSEQ multiplex PCR, lists solely in-frame clones and lacks some. The sample contains about 140,000 clones, 60% to 80% of which appear only once. Sequenced sample: PBMCs or T cells enriched from blood (not recorded which). These receptors were taken from a woman between 45 and 65 years old who had recovered from COVID-19. CDR3s include the opening cysteine and the closing phenylalanine or tryptophan. The order of the fields is CDR3 protein, CDR3 DNA, V gene, clone size, J gene, D gene. The D gene is left open where the match is weak. Clone size appears in some rows only: once, few, many, or a class for an expanded clone.

CDR3: CASSQQGTNQPQHF
DNA: TGCGCCAGCAGCCAGCAGGGTACGAATCAGCCCCAGCATTTT
V: TRBV4-1
size: many
J: TRBJ1-5
D: NA

CDR3: CASSKSLGGNYGYTF
DNA: TGTGCCAGCAGCAAATCTCTGGGGGGAAACTATGGCTACACCTTC
V: TRBV21-1
size: once
J: TRBJ1-2
D: NA

CDR3: CASSFQENTEAFF
DNA: TGCGCCAGCAGCTTTCAGGAGAACACTGAAGCTTTCTTT
V: TRBV5-1
size: once
J: TRBJ1-1
D: NA

CDR3: CAWTSGSGETQYF
DNA: TGTGCCTGGACTAGCGGGAGCGGGGAGACCCAGTACTTC
V: TRBV30
size: NA
J: TRBJ2-5
D: TRBD2

CDR3: CASSPTGHLGEQYF
DNA: TGTGCCAGCAGCCCAACGGGACACCTCGGGGAGCAGTACTTC
V: TRBV28
size: NA
J: TRBJ2-7
D: NA

CDR3: CASSQGGWAGRGGELFF
DNA: TGTGCCAGCAGCCAAGGAGGTTGGGCAGGACGGGGCGGGGAGCTGTTTTTT
V: TRBV3-1/TRBV3-2
size: NA
J: TRBJ2-2
D: NA

CDR3: CASSTGTSYEQYF
DNA: TGTGCCAGCAGCACCGGGACATCCTACGAGCAGTACTTC
V: TRBV11-3
size: NA
J: TRBJ2-7
D: NA

CDR3: CASSIRDRTSTDTQYF
DNA: TGTGCCAGCAGCATTCGAGACAGGACTAGCACAGATACGCAGTATTTT
V: TRBV9
size: NA
J: TRBJ2-3
D: NA

CDR3: CSASGGEDYTF
DNA: TGCAGTGCTAGTGGGGGGGAAGACTACACCTTC
V: TRBV20-1
size: NA
J: TRBJ1-2
D: NA

CDR3: CAITPDREGEQYF
DNA: TGTGCCATCACGCCGGACAGGGAGGGAGAGCAGTACTTC
V: TRBV10-3
size: NA
J: TRBJ2-7
D: NA

CDR3: CASSASSGRVYNEQFF
DNA: TGTGCCAGCAGCGCCTCTAGCGGGAGGGTCTACAATGAGCAGTTCTTC
V: TRBV9
size: NA
J: TRBJ2-1
D: TRBD2

CDR3: CASSEGSNTEAFF
DNA: TGCGCCAGCAGCGAGGGATCGAACACTGAAGCTTTCTTT
V: TRBV5-1
size: once
J: TRBJ1-1
D: NA

CDR3: CASSLIAGQETQYF
DNA: TGTGCCAGCAGCTTAATCGCAGGCCAAGAGACCCAGTACTTC
V: TRBV7-9
size: NA
J: TRBJ2-5
D: NA

CDR3: CASSQISSGSETQYF
DNA: TGCGCCAGCAGCCAAATCTCTAGCGGGAGCGAGACCCAGTACTTC
V: TRBV4-1
size: once
J: TRBJ2-5
D: TRBD2

CDR3: CTLGGSAGDLTGANVLTF
DNA: TGCACCCTGGGGGGTAGCGCCGGAGATCTGACTGGGGCCAACGTCCTGACTTTC
V: TRBV1
size: NA
J: TRBJ2-6
D: NA

CDR3: CASSPRTGAHNEQFF
DNA: TGTGCCAGCAGCCCCAGGACAGGGGCCCACAATGAGCAGTTCTTC
V: TRBV7-3
size: NA
J: TRBJ2-1
D: TRBD1

CDR3: CASSESTGLNSPLHF
DNA: TGTGCCAGCAGTGAATCGACAGGCCTTAATTCACCCCTCCACTTT
V: TRBV25-1
size: NA
J: TRBJ1-6
D: NA

CDR3: CASSPPQGSYGYTF
DNA: TGTGCCAGCTCACCACCCCAGGGGAGCTATGGCTACACCTTC
V: TRBV18
size: NA
J: TRBJ1-2
D: NA

CDR3: CASSHQTRNHSPLHF
DNA: TGTGCCAGCAGCCACCAAACAAGAAACCATTCACCCCTCCACTTT
V: TRBV3-1/TRBV3-2
size: NA
J: TRBJ1-6
D: NA

CDR3: CASSGDWWRGNTEAFF
DNA: TGTGCCAGCAGCGGTGATTGGTGGCGCGGGAACACTGAAGCTTTCTTT
V: TRBV2
size: NA
J: TRBJ1-1
D: NA

CDR3: CASSSRDSRPNEQFF
DNA: TGTGCCAGCAGCTCCCGGGACAGTAGACCCAATGAGCAGTTCTTC
V: TRBV12-1
size: NA
J: TRBJ2-1
D: NA

CDR3: CASSLQGSTDTQYF
DNA: TGTGCCAGCTCACTGCAGGGAAGCACAGATACGCAGTATTTT
V: TRBV18
size: NA
J: TRBJ2-3
D: NA

CDR3: CASSFTSSPYEQYF
DNA: TGTGCCAGCAGCTTTACGAGTTCTCCCTACGAGCAGTACTTC
V: TRBV7-9
size: NA
J: TRBJ2-7
D: NA

CDR3: CASTIRGTQETQYF
DNA: TGTGCCAGCACCATACGGGGGACCCAAGAGACCCAGTACTTC
V: TRBV5-6
size: NA
J: TRBJ2-5
D: NA

CDR3: CASSRGTSGYTDTQYF
DNA: TGTGCCAGCAGCCGAGGGACTAGCGGTTACACAGATACGCAGTATTTT
V: TRBV14
size: NA
J: TRBJ2-3
D: TRBD2

CDR3: CASTAGGSMAEAFF
DNA: TGCGCCAGCACCGCGGGGGGATCGATGGCTGAAGCTTTCTTT
V: TRBV5-1
size: NA
J: TRBJ1-1
D: NA

CDR3: CASRYPGQGGEQYF
DNA: TGTGCCAGCAGGTACCCGGGACAGGGTGGCGAGCAGTACTTC
V: TRBV11-3
size: NA
J: TRBJ2-7
D: TRBD1

CDR3: CASSTRRGNSPLHF
DNA: TGTGCCAGCAGTACGCGAAGGGGTAATTCACCCCTCCACTTT
V: TRBV6-5
size: NA
J: TRBJ1-6
D: NA